A selection of T cell receptor beta chains follows, all from one sample in a study of OX40 agonist ivuxolimab in advanced cancers. Sequencing used immunoSEQ multiplex PCR; TCRdb keeps in-frame clones, though not all of them. The table includes 70,000 or so clones, 88% detected once. Here the sequenced sample was CD4+ or CD8+ T cells sorted from blood, taken in a trial of the OX40 agonist ivuxolimab. All receptors derive from an adult with an advanced solid tumor such as melanoma, head and neck, liver or kidney cancer. Both conserved end residues are part of each CDR3. The order of the fields is clone size, J gene, D gene, V gene, CDR3 protein, CDR3 DNA. A D gene is named only where the DNA matches it firmly. Some rows have no size entry. The others give once, few or many, or a class for an expanded clone.

- TRBJ2-7 TRBD1 TRBV30 CALGTGIPYEQYF TGTGCCCTGGGGACAGGAATTCCCTACGAGCAGTACTTC
- TRBJ2-5 - TRBV7-9 CASSSTGETQYF TGTGCCAGCAGCTCGACGGGGGAGACCCAGTACTTC
once TRBJ1-2 - TRBV15 CATTRDRSSYTF TGTGCCACAACCCGGGACCGCTCTAGCTACACCTTC
- TRBJ2-5 TRBD2 TRBV6-5 CASRGLAGEETQYF TGTGCCAGCAGGGGACTAGCGGGGGAAGAGACCCAGTACTTC
- TRBJ2-2 - TRBV10-3 CAISGAETTGELFF TGTGCCATCAGTGGGGCGGAGACTACCGGGGAGCTGTTTTTT
few TRBJ1-1 - TRBV7-9 CASNVMGAGDTEAFF TGTGCCAGCAACGTTATGGGGGCAGGGGATACTGAAGCTTTCTTT
medium-sized TRBJ2-1 TRBD2 TRBV9 CASSVERGGNNEQFF TGTGCCAGCAGCGTAGAGCGGGGGGGTAACAATGAGCAGTTCTTC
once TRBJ2-5 - TRBV10-3 CAISEQLQETQYF TGTGCCATCAGTGAACAGCTCCAAGAGACCCAGTACTTC
- TRBJ2-3 - TRBV11-1 CASSPAASEADTQYF TGTGCCAGCAGCCCCGCGGCCAGCGAAGCAGATACGCAGTATTTT
- TRBJ1-2 - TRBV7-3 CASSPDVVAGYTF TGTGCCAGCAGCCCTGACGTGGTTGCCGGCTACACCTTC
- TRBJ1-5 - TRBV4-1 CASSQEPDTSNQPQHF TGCGCCAGCAGCCAAGAACCGGACACCAGCAATCAGCCCCAGCATTTT
once TRBJ1-3 - TRBV30 CAWSVKGLPGNTIYF TGTGCCTGGAGTGTCAAGGGGTTACCTGGAAACACCATATATTTT
- TRBJ2-2 - TRBV7-8 CASSFIQGLLAGELFF TGTGCCAGCAGCTTCATACAGGGTCTTTTGGCCGGGGAGCTGTTTTTT
- TRBJ2-7 - TRBV11-1 CASSRLSGGPYEQYF TGTGCCAGCAGCAGACTTAGCGGAGGCCCCTACGAGCAGTACTTC
- TRBJ1-2 - TRBV5-1 CASSYSPGEDSYGYTF TGCGCCAGCAGCTATAGCCCCGGGGAGGATAGCTATGGCTACACCTTC
- TRBJ2-3 - TRBV11-1 CASSKGTSLRTDTQYF TGTGCCAGCTCAAAGGGGACTTCACTTCGCACAGATACGCAGTATTTT
- TRBJ2-3 - TRBV19 CASSSSPYGSHVDTQYF TGTGCCAGTAGTTCCTCGCCGTACGGCTCCCACGTGGATACGCAGTATTTT
- TRBJ2-7 TRBD1 TRBV9 CASSPEQGVAYEQYF TGTGCCAGCAGCCCTGAACAGGGGGTCGCCTACGAGCAGTACTTC
- TRBJ2-1 - TRBV2 CASSNRGSRSYNEQFF TGTGCCAGCAGTAACCGGGGTTCCCGATCCTACAATGAGCAGTTCTTC
once TRBJ1-1 - TRBV6-5 CASNLPRGLGTEAFF TGTGCCAGCAACCTACCTCGGGGACTTGGCACTGAAGCTTTCTTT
- TRBJ2-1 - TRBV28 CASSLEEQFF TGTGCCAGCAGTTTAGAAGAGCAGTTCTTC
- TRBJ1-4 - TRBV6-5 CASSYSGGKNEKLFF TGTGCCAGCAGTTACTCTGGGGGCAAAAATGAAAAACTGTTTTTT
- TRBJ2-7 - TRBV5-4 CASSRRGSASEQYF TGTGCCAGCAGCCGGAGGGGTAGCGCCTCCGAGCAGTACTTC
- TRBJ1-2 - TRBV7-2 CASSLVEGTYGYTF TGTGCCAGCAGCTTAGTCGAGGGGACCTATGGCTACACCTTC
once TRBJ2-7 TRBD1 TRBV18 CASSPQGAGDEQYF TGTGCCAGCTCACCGCAGGGGGCTGGTGACGAGCAGTACTTC
- TRBJ1-2 TRBD1 TRBV7-6 CASSPMDRGREGYGYTF TGTGCCAGCAGCCCCATGGACAGGGGGCGGGAAGGCTATGGCTACACCTTC
- TRBJ2-5 - TRBV2 CASSGRQDGETQYF TGTGCCAGCAGTGGGCGGCAGGACGGGGAGACCCAGTACTTC
- TRBJ1-5 TRBD1 TRBV6-5 CASRDRGRNQPQHF TGTGCCAGCAGAGACAGGGGGCGAAATCAGCCCCAGCATTTT
- TRBJ2-1 TRBD1 TRBV5-5 CASSIPPQGQGLNEQFF TGTGCCAGCAGCATTCCCCCCCAAGGACAGGGGCTAAATGAGCAGTTCTTC
many TRBJ1-1 - TRBV5-1 CASSLAVGSTEAFF TGCGCCAGCAGCTTGGCCGTGGGGAGCACTGAAGCTTTCTTT
- TRBJ1-4 TRBD1 TRBV6-6 CASSLGTATNEKLFF TGTGCCAGCAGCTTAGGGACAGCAACTAATGAAAAACTGTTTTTT